This T cell receptor (beta chain) was sequenced for a study of blood T cell repertoires in COVID-19. Study as a whole: The origin of the acute and convalescent COVID-19 samples was the United States, Italy and Spain.

The CDR3 runs to 17 residues. The germline V and J ends were trimmed by 1 base and 4 bases, with 17 bases remaining between them. From germline, CDR1 is KGHSH and CDR2 LQKENI. This clone has more than one count but fewer than ten. The assay was immunoSEQ multiplex PCR, and TCRdb's table has in-frame clones only and misses some. The sample has 200,000 to 300,000 clones, 80% to 90% seen once; the top ten hold roughly 7.4%. The receptor comes from an elderly woman with COVID-19, enrolled during active disease. V gene TRBV18 combines with J gene TRBJ2-1; D perhaps matches TRBD2 (6 bases). The sample consisted of peripheral blood. CDR3 in amino acids: CASSPQGRRESYNEQFF. CDR3 bases: TGTGCCAGCTCACCACAGGGCAGACGGGAGTCTTACAATGAGCAGTTCTTC.